These 30 T cell receptor beta chains were sequenced from one sample in a study of T cell responses to AZD1222 COVID-19 vaccine. Clones were read by immunoSEQ multiplex PCR, and TCRdb kept only the in-frame ones, dropping some. The sample records about 94,000 clones, about 85% being singletons. The sequences come from peripheral blood, collected 28 days after the second AZD1222 dose. These receptor sequences come from an adult who received the AZD1222 COVID-19 vaccine.

This clone has only one observation. The chain joins TRBV27 to TRBJ2-3; 8 bases align to TRBD2. Per germline, CDR1 MNHEY and CDR2 SMNVEV (reference sequence). V lost 6 bases and J lost 3; bases outside the gene matches: 14. The CDR3 has 17 residues. The CDR3 here is CASSSGTSHLRTDTQYF. The CDR3 bases are TGTGCCAGCAGCTCCGGGACTAGTCATCTTAGGACAGATACGCAGTATTTT.

The V gene is TRBV30, the J gene TRBJ2-5, with TRBD2 identical over 7 bases. The CDR3 has 12 residues. Unmatched junction bases numbered 3, after V lost 4 bases and J lost 4 bases. CDR1 is GTSNPN, CDR2 SVGIG, per germline (reference sequence). The CDR3: CAWTASGETQYF. The CDR3, as DNA: TGTGCCTGGACGGCTAGCGGAGAGACCCAGTACTTC.

The chain carries TRBV5-1 and TRBJ2-1; D gene unclear. This CDR3 has 14 amino acids. Germline V gives CDR1 SGHRS, CDR2 YFSETQ. The V and J ends lost 0 bases and 7 bases respectively, with 11 bases between them. The CDR3 sequence is CASSLAVGPNEQFF. CDR3 in DNA: TGCGCCAGCAGCTTGGCGGTCGGGCCGAATGAGCAGTTCTTC.

This rearrangement joins TRBV3-1 (or the pseudogene TRBV3-2) to TRBJ2-6; D gene uncertain. Per germline, CDR1 LGHDT and CDR2 YNNKEL (reference sequence). CDR3 length equals 18 residues. Between the trimmed V and J ends, which lost 0 bases and 1 base, there was a span of 13 bases. In DNA, the CDR3 is TGTGCCAGCAGCCAAGATCTCTTAGGGTCTTCTGGGGCCAACGTCCTGACTTTC. Amino acid sequence: CASSQDLLGSSGANVLTF.

The chain couples TRBV6-5 to TRBJ1-5; D gene uncertain. Per the germline V gene, CDR1 is MNHEY and CDR2 is SVGAGI. Deletions cut 0 bases from V and 2 bases from J, with 8 bases between. The CDR3 extends over 15 amino acids. Here the CDR3 reads CASSYSGAGNQPQHF. The CDR3 DNA is TGTGCCAGCAGTTACTCTGGTGCCGGCAATCAGCCCCAGCATTTT.

V gene TRBV5-1 combines with J gene TRBJ1-3; D is perhaps TRBD1 (5 bases). Deletions cut 2 bases from V and 4 bases from J, with 7 bases between. Germline values: CDR1 SGHRS, CDR2 YFSETQ. The CDR3 loop spans 13 amino acids. This chain's CDR3 is CASSFWGGNTIYF. In DNA, the CDR3 is TGCGCCAGCAGCTTCTGGGGGGGAAACACCATATATTTT.

This chain connects TRBV12-3 or TRBV12-4 to TRBJ2-7, with D possibly TRBD1 on 7 matching bases. Trimming removed 8 bases at V and 2 bases at J, with 13 bases between. The length of the CDR3 is 13 residues. This CDR3 is CASVGGTAYEQYF. The CDR3 bases are TGTGCCAGCGTTGGGGGGACAGCCTACGAGCAGTACTTC.

The chain is built from TRBV19 and TRBJ2-2; D gene unclear. This CDR3 comprises 15 residues. The V and J ends lost 2 bases and 4 bases respectively, with 11 bases between them. Germline V gene sequence: CDR1 LNHDA, CDR2 SQIVND (reference sequence). CDR3 nucleotide sequence: TGTGCCAGTAGTATAACCCAATCGAGCACCGGGGAGCTGTTTTTT. Translated, it gives CASSITQSSTGELFF.

In DNA, the CDR3 is TGTGCCAGCAGCTTGGCCTTCGGTCGGACAGAGCAGTACTTC. It is translated as CASSLAFGRTEQYF. The chain combines TRBV5-5 with TRBJ2-7, with D perhaps matching TRBD1 (5 bases). This CDR3 is 14 amino acids long. V gave up 0 bases and J gave up 7 bases, with 14 bases separating them. Germline CDR1 is SGHKS and CDR2 is YYEKEE (reference sequence).

V and J are TRBV6-2 or TRBV6-3 and TRBJ2-5, with TRBD2 matching over 9 bases. Germline V lookup: CDR1 MNHEY, CDR2 SVGEGT. The CDR3 runs 14 residues. The ends lost 5 bases at V and 5 bases at J; junction bases unmatched: 6. DNA of the CDR3: TGTGCCAGCAGTCAGCGGGAGGAGAAGGAGACCCAGTACTTC. This gives the protein CASSQREEKETQYF.

J is TRBJ2-1 and V is TRBV12-3 or TRBV12-4; D might be TRBD2 (5 bases). With 8 bases removed from V and 5 bases from J, the gap between germline ends came to 10 bases. CDR3 length equals 12 residues. For the CDR3, the DNA is TGTGCCAGCGGTCAGCGGCACAATGAGCAGTTCTTC. This gives the protein CASGQRHNEQFF.

The chain is built from TRBV7-3 and TRBJ2-3; D uncertain. This CDR3 contains 14 residues. Trimming took 4 bases from V and 5 from J, leaving 13 bases between them. Looked up from germline, CDR1 is SGHTA and CDR2 is FQGTGA. CDR3 DNA sequence: TGTGCCAGCAGCTCACCGGAGCGAGGAGATACGCAGTATTTT. Protein sequence: CASSSPERGDTQYF.

The gene calls are TRBV7-2 and TRBJ2-3; TRBD1 is a possible D gene (6 bases). The CDR3 has 15 residues. V was clipped by 4 bases and J by 1 base, with 12 bases between them. From germline, CDR1 is SGHTA and CDR2 FQGNSA. The CDR3 is CASSYRVSGTDTQYF. For the CDR3, the DNA is TGTGCCAGCAGCTACAGGGTTTCTGGCACAGATACGCAGTATTTT.

The chain recombines TRBV6-6 with TRBJ2-3; D could derive from TRBD1 or TRBD2 (7 bases each). Looked up from germline, CDR1 is MNHNY and CDR2 is SVGAGI (reference sequence). V dropped 5 bases and J dropped 2 bases, with 17 bases sitting between them. CDR3 length: 16 amino acids. CDR3: CASSRGDRGVTDTQYF. DNA of the CDR3: TGTGCCAGCAGTCGGGGGGACAGAGGTGTCACAGATACGCAGTATTTT.

V is TRBV27 and J is TRBJ1-1, with D possibly TRBD1 on 5 matching bases. Trimming removed 5 bases at V and 0 bases at J, with 16 bases between. This CDR3 is built from 16 residues. Germline-derived CDR1 and CDR2 are MNHEY and SMNVEV (reference sequence). For the CDR3, the DNA is TGTGCCAGCAGTCCCCAGGGTGTAAGTCTGAACACTGAAGCTTTCTTT. Translated, it gives CASSPQGVSLNTEAFF.

This chain joins TRBV11-3 and TRBJ2-2; D unclear. This CDR3 comprises 16 residues. The V gene's germline CDR1 is SGHNT and CDR2 YENEEA. Trimming shortened V by 0 bases and J by 0 bases, and 8 bases separated the two germline ends. The CDR3, as DNA: TGTGCCAGCAGCTTAGATTTTAGTTCGAACACCGGGGAGCTGTTTTTT. It codes for CASSLDFSSNTGELFF.

The chain is built from TRBV5-4 and TRBJ2-7, with 7 bases matching TRBD1. Trimming removed 0 bases from V and 4 bases from J; junction bases left unmatched: 4. The germline V gene has CDR1 SGHNT and CDR2 YYREEE (reference sequence). The length of the CDR3 is 14 residues. In nucleotides, the CDR3 is TGTGCCAGCAGCTTGGTAGGGGGCCCATACGAGCAGTACTTC. It specifies CASSLVGGPYEQYF.

This clone was seen only a few times. The CDR3 DNA sequence: TGTGCCAGCAGCCTATGGGACCAACAAGAGACCCAGTACTTC. It yields the protein CASSLWDQQETQYF. This chain links TRBV13 with TRBJ2-5, with D possibly called TRBD1 or TRBD2 (5 bases each). The CDR3 loop spans 14 amino acids. The V end was cut by 5 bases, the J end by 2 bases, with 12 bases between. Germline lookup yields CDR1 PRHDT and CDR2 FYEKMQ (reference sequence). The full variable domain, rest sourced from reference TRBV13 and TRBJ2-5, is AAGVIQSPRHLIKEKRETATLKCYPIPRHDTVYWYQQGPGQDPQFLISFYEKMQSDKGSIPDRFSAQQFSDYHSELNMSSLELGDSALYFCASSLWDQQETQYFGPGTRLLVL.

J is TRBJ2-7 and V is TRBV28; unclear D gene. Per germline, CDR1 MDHEN and CDR2 SYDVKM. The CDR3 totals 17 residues. V was trimmed by 3 bases and J by 1 base, leaving 19 bases between them. DNA of the CDR3: TGTGCCAGCAGTTTTAATTTTCAGGATCCAAATTCCTACGAGCAGTACTTC. It is translated as CASSFNFQDPNSYEQYF.

CDR3 protein: CASSPTRGFLGEQYF. DNA of the CDR3: TGCGCCAGCAGCCCTACGCGGGGGTTTTTAGGCGAGCAGTACTTC. The V gene is TRBV4-3, the J gene TRBJ2-7; 7 nucleotides align to TRBD2. Germline-derived CDR1 and CDR2 are LGHNA and YSLEER. With 4 bases clipped from V and 6 bases from J, the junction kept 12 bases outside the gene matches. The CDR3 has 15 amino acids.

This clone was counted a single time. J is TRBJ1-3 and V is TRBV7-2; no reliable D call. CDR1 and CDR2 (germline): SGHTA, FQGNSA. This CDR3 has 15 amino acids. Trimming took 0 bases from V and 4 from J, leaving 10 bases between them. The CDR3 region is CASSLAAAGGNTIYF. The CDR3, as DNA: TGTGCCAGCAGCTTAGCTGCCGCGGGGGGAAACACCATATATTTT.

The chain recombines TRBV7-9 with TRBJ2-2; D unclear. V lost 0 bases to trimming and J lost 7 bases, with 3 bases between them. Germline-derived CDR1 and CDR2 are SEHNR and FQNEAQ (reference sequence). CDR3 length: 12 amino acids. Here the CDR3 DNA reads TGTGCCAGCAGCTTAGCCGGCGGGGAGCTGTTTTTT. Translating gives CASSLAGGELFF. Combining the CDR3 with reference TRBV7-9 and TRBJ2-2 gives the whole variable domain DTGVSQNPRHKITKRGQNVTFRCDPISEHNRLYWYRQTLGQGPEFLTYFQNEAQLEKSRLLSDRFSAERPKGSFSTLEIQRTEQGDSAMYLCASSLAGGELFFGEGSRLTVL.

This clone is a singleton in its sample. The chain has TRBV6-5 and TRBJ2-5; D gene uncertain. Germline CDR1 and CDR2: MNHEY and SVGAGI. This CDR3 has 15 residues. V was cut by 5 bases and J by 5 bases, with 18 bases left in between. The DNA of the CDR3 is TGTGCCAGCAGTCCCGGTGCCAGGTCCACGGAGACCCAGTACTTC. Translation gives CASSPGARSTETQYF.

The chain joins TRBV24-1 to TRBJ2-7; 7 bases map to TRBD2. Germline loops: CDR1 KGHDR, CDR2 SFDVKD. The V segment lost 4 bases and the J segment 4 bases; nucleotides outside the gene matches: 6. The CDR3 is 14 residues long. CDR3 amino acids: CATSDPGRGYEQYF. The CDR3 DNA reads TGTGCCACCAGTGACCCAGGGCGGGGGTACGAGCAGTACTTC.

The chain is built from TRBV7-9 and TRBJ2-7, with D possibly matching TRBD2 (5 bases). In germline, CDR1 is SEHNR, CDR2 FQNEAQ (reference sequence). This CDR3 is 15 amino acids long. Trimming stripped 5 bases from V and 0 bases from J, with 14 bases between. The CDR3 DNA reads as TGTGCCAGCAGCCCGCCGGAGGCCAGCTCCTACGAGCAGTACTTC. Protein product: CASSPPEASSYEQYF.

This clone appeared once. The chain links TRBV2 to TRBJ2-5, with D hard to call. Germline CDR1 and CDR2: SNHLY and FYNNEI. Trimming took 3 bases from V and 3 from J, leaving 11 bases between them. This CDR3 region has 14 residues. The DNA of the CDR3 is TGTGCCAGCAGTGAGGTCCGCCCTAAAGAGACCCAGTACTTC. Translated, it gives CASSEVRPKETQYF.

The chain is built from TRBV13 and TRBJ2-1, with 10 positions matching TRBD2. V lost 0 bases to trimming and J lost 1 base; unmatched junction nucleotides: 6. The CDR3 contains 18 residues. The germline CDR1 and CDR2 sequences are PRHDT and FYEKMQ (reference sequence). CDR3 region: CASSLGPSGSGSYNEQFF. As DNA, the CDR3 is TGTGCCAGCAGCTTAGGGCCTAGCGGGAGTGGGTCCTACAATGAGCAGTTCTTC.

The sample holds one count of this clone. The gene calls are TRBV6-6 and TRBJ1-2; D is possibly TRBD1 (5 bases). This CDR3 has 15 amino acids. V lost 6 bases to trimming and J lost 0 bases, with 14 bases between them. The germline CDR1 and CDR2 sequences are MNHNY and SVGAGI (reference sequence). CDR3 sequence (DNA): TGTGCCAGCAGCCTCCGGACCAGGGCTAACTATGGCTACACCTTC. It is translated as CASSLRTRANYGYTF.

The chain has TRBV19 and TRBJ1-5, with D hard to call. Trimming took 3 bases from V and 0 from J, leaving 15 bases between them. Germline V gene lookup returns CDR1 LNHDA and CDR2 SQIVND (reference sequence). The CDR3 is 17 residues long. The CDR3 sequence is CASSIWTGLNSNQPQHF. CDR3 DNA: TGTGCCAGTAGTATTTGGACCGGGCTGAATAGCAATCAGCCCCAGCATTTT.

CDR3 amino acids: CAAGGTYNSPLHF. The CDR3 DNA reads TGTGCCGCTGGTGGGACCTATAATTCACCCCTCCACTTT. V is TRBV2 and J is TRBJ1-6; D is unclear. The CDR3 has 13 residues. V lost 11 bases to trimming and J lost 2 bases, with 10 bases between them. CDR1 and CDR2 (germline): SNHLY, FYNNEI.